These 22 T cell receptor beta chains share one sample of origin, sequenced in a study of early T cells in non-severe SARS-CoV-2 infection. From the 5' RACE reads, TCRdb called clonotypes with MiXCR, one entry per CDR3 protein. This sample has tens of thousands of distinct CDR3 sequences, with more than 9% found just once. Sample: whole blood. These TCRs come from an adult who was a healthcare worker with PCR-confirmed SARS-CoV-2 infection or an uninfected control (not recorded which).

The CDR3 sequence: CASSLNPGGWNTGELFF. CDR3 DNA sequence: TGTGCCAGCAGCTTAAACCCCGGGGGCTGGAACACCGGGGAGCTGTTTTTT. The V gene is TRBV11-2, the J gene TRBJ2-2; possibly TRBD1 or TRBD2 for D (6 bases each). Germline loops: CDR1 SGHAT, CDR2 FQNNGV. With 2 bases removed from V and 1 base from J, the gap between germline ends came to 14 bases. The CDR3 totals 17 residues.

The rearrangement joins TRBV6-6 to TRBJ2-5, with TRBD1 identical over 8 bases. The CDR3 runs 12 residues. Trimming at V came to 11 bases and at J to 2 bases, leaving 4 bases not matched to a gene. Germline V gene lookup returns CDR1 MNHNY and CDR2 SVGAGI (reference sequence). For the CDR3, the DNA is TGTGCCGGGGGGACAGGACAAGAGACCCAGTACTTC. Encoded protein: CAGGTGQETQYF.

This clonotype occurred many times. This chain uses TRBV6-2 or TRBV6-3 with TRBJ2-5, with 7 nucleotides matching TRBD1. In germline, CDR1 is MNHEY, CDR2 SVGEGT. The length of the CDR3 is 16 residues. Unmatched junction bases numbered 7, after V lost 2 bases and J lost 1 base. For the CDR3, the DNA is TGTGCCAGCAGTTACATAGTGACAGGGTTCCAAGAGACCCAGTACTTC. Encoded protein: CASSYIVTGFQETQYF.

This clonotype showed up just a few times. The junction and the germline gene differ at one end; a read error may be behind it. The CDR3 protein is CASRQVASGAYTDTQYF. CDR3 DNA sequence: TGCGCCAGCAGACAAGTAGCTAGCGGAGCCTACACAGATACGCAGTATTTT. The rearrangement uses TRBV4-1 and TRBJ2-3; TRBD2 matches at 7 bases. The CDR3 contains 17 residues. CDR1 is MGHRA, CDR2 YSYEKL, per germline.

A few counts support this clonotype. The chain combines TRBV10-2 with TRBJ2-7; 8 nucleotides line up with TRBD2. Trimming cost V 6 bases and J 7 bases; bases outside gene matches: 8. This CDR3 is 13 amino acids long. Germline-derived CDR1 and CDR2 are WSHSY and SAAADI. CDR3 nucleotide sequence: TGCGCCAGCAGCCAGACTAGCGTCTGGGAGCAGTACTTC. The encoded protein is CASSQTSVWEQYF.

This clonotype was seen ten or more times. V is TRBV9 and J is TRBJ2-1; D might be TRBD2 (6 bases). This CDR3 contains 14 residues. Trimming removed 2 bases from V and 6 bases from J, with 12 bases in between. From germline, CDR1 is SGDLS and CDR2 YYNGEE. CDR3 DNA: TGTGCCAGCAGCGTGCCGCGGGGCACCAATGAGCAGTTCTTC. This translates into CASSVPRGTNEQFF. Combining the CDR3 with reference TRBV9 and TRBJ2-1 gives the whole variable domain DSGVTQTPKHLITATGQRVTLRCSPRSGDLSVYWYQQSLDQGLQFLIQYYNGEERAKGNILERFSAQQFPDLHSELNLSSLELGDSALYFCASSVPRGTNEQFFGPGTRLTVL.

V and J are TRBV7-2 and TRBJ2-1; 12 bases map to TRBD2. The ends lost 5 bases at V and 9 bases at J; junction bases unmatched: 11. Germline-derived CDR1 and CDR2 are SGHTA and FQGNSA. This CDR3 has 16 residues. In DNA, the CDR3 is TGTGCCAGCAGCCCGTCACTAGCGGGAGGAAGGAGTGAGCAGTTCTTC. Its translation is CASSPSLAGGRSEQFF.

In this sample, this clonotype turned up many times. This chain joins TRBV7-2 and TRBJ2-2; D possibly corresponds to TRBD1 (5 bases). The CDR3 loop spans 15 amino acids. Trimming took off 5 bases at V and 4 bases at J, with 14 bases between the two ends. Germline-derived CDR1 and CDR2 are SGHTA and FQGNSA. This CDR3 is CASSPQGPGTGELFF. Here the CDR3 DNA reads TGTGCCAGCAGCCCTCAGGGTCCAGGCACCGGGGAGCTGTTTTTT.

The chain carries TRBV14 and TRBJ1-2; 8 nucleotides line up with TRBD1. CDR1 and CDR2 from the germline V gene are SGHDN and FVKESK. Trimming took 8 bases from V and 8 from J; bases not matched to a gene: 19. The CDR3 totals 16 residues. CDR3 bases: TGTGCCAGCGACGGACAGGGAGGGATCAGGGGTTCCGGCTACACCTTC. It yields the protein CASDGQGGIRGSGYTF.

In this sample, this clonotype turned up a few times. The rearrangement links TRBV7-3 to TRBJ2-1; 7 bases fit TRBD2. The CDR3 totals 15 residues. Germline lookup yields CDR1 SGHTA and CDR2 FQGTGA. Trimming took 5 bases from V and 3 from J; bases not matched to a gene: 7. The CDR3 region has the DNA TGTGCCAGCAGCCCCACAAGGACTAGCTACAATGAGCAGTTCTTC. Amino acid sequence: CASSPTRTSYNEQFF.

The rearrangement uses TRBV9 and TRBJ2-1, with TRBD2 matching 9 bases. V lost 0 bases to trimming and J lost 8 bases; unmatched junction nucleotides: 9. Germline lookup yields CDR1 SGDLS and CDR2 YYNGEE. The CDR3 consists of 16 residues. The CDR3, as DNA: TGTGCCAGCAGCGTAGCTCTGCGCGGGAGGGACGATGAGCAGTTCTTC. This translates into CASSVALRGRDDEQFF.

The chain links TRBV6-6 to TRBJ2-1; TRBD2 might be the D (6 bases). The CDR3 runs to 13 residues. Between the trimmed V and J ends, which lost 2 bases and 9 bases, there was a span of 11 bases. Per the germline V gene, CDR1 is MNHNY and CDR2 is SVGAGI (reference sequence). The CDR3 region has the DNA TGTGCCAGCAGTTACGGGACTCCACGTGAGCAGTTCTTC. This gives the protein CASSYGTPREQFF.

This clonotype was observed at least ten times. The chain couples TRBV19 to TRBJ2-3; 11 bases match TRBD2. The CDR3 sequence is 17 residues long. The V segment lost 9 bases and the J segment 0 bases; nucleotides outside the gene matches: 11. Germline loops: CDR1 LNHDA, CDR2 SQIVND (reference sequence). In DNA form, the CDR3 reads TGTGCCAGCAGAAAGGGGACTAGCGGATGGAGCACAGATACGCAGTATTTT. Amino acids: CASRKGTSGWSTDTQYF. Variable domain in full (rest from reference TRBV19 and TRBJ2-3): DGGITQSPKYLFRKEGQNVTLSCEQNLNHDAMYWYRQDPGQGLRLIYYSQIVNDFQKGDIAEGYSVSREKKESFPLTVTSAQKNPTAFYLCASRKGTSGWSTDTQYFGPGTRLTVL.

The CDR3 nucleotides are TGCGCCAGCAGCCAAGACAGGGGGCGCGGGACCCAGTACTTC. Translating gives CASSQDRGRGTQYF. This sequence joins TRBV4-1 and TRBJ2-5; 8 bases agree with TRBD1. This CDR3 is 14 amino acids long. Germline assignment: CDR1 MGHRA and CDR2 YSYEKL. The J segment lost 7 bases and the V segment lost 0 bases, leaving 4 bases of the junction unmatched.

The sample holds many counts of this clonotype. V is TRBV7-7 and J is TRBJ2-1; TRBD1 is a possible D gene (5 bases). This CDR3 has 13 amino acids. Trimming cost V 3 bases and J 5 bases, with 8 bases left between them. The germline V gene has CDR1 SSHAT and CDR2 FNYEAQ (reference sequence). The DNA of the CDR3 is TGTGCCAGCAGCTTGACAGTTAACAATGAGCAGTTCTTC. Translated, it gives CASSLTVNNEQFF.

This clonotype showed up just a few times. This chain uses TRBV6-2 or TRBV6-3 with TRBJ2-2, with 8 bases that match TRBD2. CDR1 and CDR2 (germline): MNHEY, SVGEGT. The junction had 2 bases not matched to a gene; V was cut back by 1 base and J by 1 base. The CDR3 is made up of 16 amino acids. CDR3 nucleotides: TGTGCCAGCAGTTACTTACTAGCGGTGAACACCGGGGAGCTGTTTTTT. This gives the protein CASSYLLAVNTGELFF.

This chain joins TRBV5-1 and TRBJ1-3, with D maybe TRBD1 (6 bases). CDR3 size: 14 residues. CDR1 and CDR2 from the germline V gene are SGHRS and YFSETQ. Trimming cost V 3 bases and J 5 bases, with 12 bases left between them. As DNA, the CDR3 is TGCGCCAGCAGCTCCACAGGGTCGCGAAACACCATATATTTT. Translating it yields CASSSTGSRNTIYF.

This clonotype was recorded many times. The gene calls are TRBV19 and TRBJ2-1, with TRBD2 identical over 8 bases. The junction had 3 bases not matched to a gene; V was cut back by 0 bases and J by 2 bases. The germline V gene encodes CDR1 LNHDA and CDR2 SQIVND (reference sequence). This CDR3 has 16 residues. The CDR3 is CASSIEGGGTYNEQFF. As DNA, the CDR3 is TGTGCCAGTAGTATAGAAGGCGGGGGGACCTACAATGAGCAGTTCTTC.

This clonotype was found many times. The chain carries TRBV5-1 and TRBJ2-7, with 8 bases that match TRBD1. CDR3 length: 15 residues. V trimming: 3 bases; J trimming: 6 bases; junction bases outside the gene matches: 11. The V gene's germline CDR1 is SGHRS and CDR2 YFSETQ. CDR3 amino acids: CASSSSGGSTGEQYF. CDR3 nucleotide sequence: TGCGCCAGCAGCTCCTCAGGGGGCAGTACGGGCGAGCAGTACTTC.

J is TRBJ2-2 and V is TRBV6-5; TRBD1 agrees at 8 bases. With 0 bases clipped from V and 6 bases from J, the junction kept 6 bases outside the gene matches. The CDR3 has 16 residues. Looked up from germline, CDR1 is MNHEY and CDR2 is SVGAGI. The CDR3 reads CASSYSWTGISGELFF. The CDR3 DNA follows: TGTGCCAGCAGTTACTCTTGGACAGGGATCTCCGGGGAGCTGTTTTTT.

This clonotype appeared many times. The gene calls are TRBV5-1 and TRBJ2-7; 12 bases match TRBD1. V shed 0 bases and J 6 bases; nucleotides not matched to a gene: 4. Per germline, CDR1 SGHRS and CDR2 YFSETQ. The CDR3 is 15 amino acids. CDR3 region: CASSLAGTGGLEQYF. CDR3 in DNA: TGCGCCAGCAGCTTGGCCGGGACAGGGGGCCTCGAGCAGTACTTC. The full variable domain, rest sourced from reference TRBV5-1 and TRBJ2-7, is KAGVTQTPRYLIKTRGQQVTLSCSPISGHRSVSWYQQTPGQGLQFLFEYFSETQRNKGNFPGRFSGRQFSNSRSEMNVSTLELGDSALYLCASSLAGTGGLEQYFGPGTRLTVT.

V gene TRBV14 combines with J gene TRBJ2-1; TRBD1 is a possible D gene (6 bases). CDR3 length equals 15 residues. Per germline, CDR1 SGHDN and CDR2 FVKESK. The V gene lost 3 bases and the J gene lost 10 bases, with 19 bases spanning the gap. The CDR3 region has the DNA TGTGCCAGCAGCCAGGACAGACTAAAGGTCTCCGAGCAGTTCTTC. Encoded protein: CASSQDRLKVSEQFF.